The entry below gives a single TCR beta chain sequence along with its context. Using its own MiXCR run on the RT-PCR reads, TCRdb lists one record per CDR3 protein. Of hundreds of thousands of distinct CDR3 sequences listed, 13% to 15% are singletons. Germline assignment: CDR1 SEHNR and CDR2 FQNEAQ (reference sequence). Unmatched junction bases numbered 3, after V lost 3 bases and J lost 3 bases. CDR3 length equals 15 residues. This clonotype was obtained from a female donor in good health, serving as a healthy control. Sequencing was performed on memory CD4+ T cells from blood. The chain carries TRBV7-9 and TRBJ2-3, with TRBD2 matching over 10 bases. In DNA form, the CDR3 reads TGTGCCAGCAGCTTCCCGGGACTAGCGACAGATACGCAGTATTTT. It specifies CASSFPGLATDTQYF.